A selection of T cell receptor beta chains follows, all from one sample in a study of cytomegalovirus exposure and HLA in healthy donors. Clones were sequenced by immunoSEQ multiplex PCR, and TCRdb holds only the in-frame ones, with some missing. Its listing shows around 130,000 clones. Sequences were obtained from PBMCs. The receptors stem from a woman aged 60 to 75 in good health and CMV-seronegative. Each CDR3 is given with its conserved first and last residue. The D gene is left open where the match is weak.

CDR3 protein: CASSLAHLRQTYNSPLHF; CDR3 DNA: TGTGCCAGCAGCTTGGCCCACCTCCGACAGACTTATAATTCACCCCTCCACTTT; J gene: TRBJ1-6; D gene: -; V gene: TRBV5-6
CDR3 protein: CASSEAPGALNYGYTF; CDR3 DNA: TGTGCCAGCAGTGAAGCGCCAGGGGCCCTTAACTATGGCTACACCTTC; J gene: TRBJ1-2; D gene: -; V gene: TRBV2
CDR3 protein: CASNWDREDEQYF; CDR3 DNA: TGTGCCAGCAACTGGGACAGGGAAGACGAGCAGTACTTC; J gene: TRBJ2-7; D gene: TRBD1; V gene: TRBV6-1
CDR3 protein: CASSRALDTQYF; CDR3 DNA: TGTGCCAGCTCACGGGCCTTAGATACGCAGTATTTT; J gene: TRBJ2-3; D gene: -; V gene: TRBV18
CDR3 protein: CAGSVTPYTVLNTEAFF; CDR3 DNA: TGTGCCGGCAGCGTAACACCATACACCGTATTGAACACTGAAGCTTTCTTT; J gene: TRBJ1-1; D gene: -; V gene: TRBV9
CDR3 protein: CASSQVTSRANEQFF; CDR3 DNA: TGTGCCAGCAGCCAAGTAACTAGCCGGGCCAATGAGCAGTTCTTC; J gene: TRBJ2-1; D gene: -; V gene: TRBV4-2
CDR3 protein: CSVEEERAIYGYTF; CDR3 DNA: TGCAGCGTTGAGGAGGAGCGGGCCATCTATGGCTACACCTTC; J gene: TRBJ1-2; D gene: -; V gene: TRBV29-1
CDR3 protein: CASSASGSSYNEQFF; CDR3 DNA: TGTGCCAGTAGTGCTAGCGGGAGCTCCTACAATGAGCAGTTCTTC; J gene: TRBJ2-1; D gene: TRBD2; V gene: TRBV19
CDR3 protein: CASKTPTNTGELFF; CDR3 DNA: TGTGCCAGCAAGACTCCGACGAACACCGGGGAGCTGTTTTTT; J gene: TRBJ2-2; D gene: -; V gene: TRBV6-9
CDR3 protein: CASSETGRVLRGNTIYF; CDR3 DNA: TGTGCCAGCAGTGAAACGGGTCGGGTTCTTCGGGGAAACACCATATATTTT; J gene: TRBJ1-3; D gene: -; V gene: TRBV2
CDR3 protein: CASSLTGQGTQGDTEAFF; CDR3 DNA: TGCGCCAGCAGCTTGACGGGACAGGGGACCCAAGGGGACACTGAAGCTTTCTTT; J gene: TRBJ1-1; D gene: TRBD1; V gene: TRBV5-1
CDR3 protein: CASSGDDRGLGYTF; CDR3 DNA: TGTGCCAGCAGCGGGGACGACAGGGGGCTGGGCTACACCTTC; J gene: TRBJ1-2; D gene: TRBD1; V gene: TRBV9
CDR3 protein: CASSGLAGGPSYNEQFF; CDR3 DNA: TGCGCCAGCAGTGGGCTAGCGGGAGGTCCATCCTACAATGAGCAGTTCTTC; J gene: TRBJ2-1; D gene: TRBD2; V gene: TRBV10-1
CDR3 protein: CASSKGTSGAFYNEQFF; CDR3 DNA: TGCGCCAGCAGCAAAGGGACTAGCGGGGCTTTCTACAATGAGCAGTTCTTC; J gene: TRBJ2-1; D gene: TRBD2; V gene: TRBV5-1
CDR3 protein: CASSPQGQHYGQYF; CDR3 DNA: TGTGCCAGCAGCCCCCAGGGACAGCACTACGGGCAGTACTTC; J gene: TRBJ2-7; D gene: TRBD1; V gene: TRBV7-9
CDR3 protein: CATLRLAGELFF; CDR3 DNA: TGTGCCACCCTCCGTCTAGCCGGGGAGCTGTTTTTT; J gene: TRBJ2-2; D gene: -; V gene: TRBV28
CDR3 protein: CASTRSVTNTDTQYF; CDR3 DNA: TGTGCCAGTACAAGAAGTGTAACTAACACAGATACGCAGTATTTT; J gene: TRBJ2-3; D gene: -; V gene: TRBV19
CDR3 protein: CASSQESTAYEQYF; CDR3 DNA: TGTGCCAGCAGCCAAGAATCGACTGCCTACGAGCAGTACTTC; J gene: TRBJ2-7; D gene: -; V gene: TRBV4-2
CDR3 protein: CASSSQQGASEKLFF; CDR3 DNA: TGTGCCAGCAGTTCACAACAGGGGGCAAGTGAAAAACTGTTTTTT; J gene: TRBJ1-4; D gene: TRBD1; V gene: TRBV6-5
CDR3 protein: CASSVSDGGGYTF; CDR3 DNA: TGTGCCAGCAGTGTTTCCGACGGAGGTGGCTACACCTTC; J gene: TRBJ1-2; D gene: -; V gene: TRBV6-1
CDR3 protein: CASSLSGNYGYTF; CDR3 DNA: TGTGCCAGCAGTTTGTCGGGGAACTATGGCTACACCTTC; J gene: TRBJ1-2; D gene: -; V gene: TRBV27
CDR3 protein: CASSQLFREDYTIYF; CDR3 DNA: TGTGCCAGCAGCCAACTCTTCCGGGAAGACTACACCATATATTTT; J gene: TRBJ1-3; D gene: -; V gene: TRBV4-2
CDR3 protein: CASRRQGVSYEQYF; CDR3 DNA: TGTGCCAGCAGGCGACAGGGAGTCAGCTACGAGCAGTACTTC; J gene: TRBJ2-7; D gene: TRBD1; V gene: TRBV27
CDR3 protein: CASSETTGSQETQYF; CDR3 DNA: TGTGCCAGCAGTGAAACTACAGGGTCCCAAGAGACCCAGTACTTC; J gene: TRBJ2-5; D gene: -; V gene: TRBV25-1
CDR3 protein: CASSQETGWSNQPQHF; CDR3 DNA: TGCGCCAGCAGCCAAGAGACAGGGTGGAGCAATCAGCCCCAGCATTTT; J gene: TRBJ1-5; D gene: TRBD1; V gene: TRBV4-1
CDR3 protein: CASSGHDRNSNQPQHF; CDR3 DNA: TGTGCCAGCAGTGGTCACGACAGGAATAGCAATCAGCCCCAGCATTTT; J gene: TRBJ1-5; D gene: -; V gene: TRBV25-1
CDR3 protein: CASSVPQGYGYTF; CDR3 DNA: TGTGCCAGCAGCGTACCACAGGGCTATGGCTACACCTTC; J gene: TRBJ1-2; D gene: -; V gene: TRBV11-2
CDR3 protein: CASSVTIGQGVYEQYF; CDR3 DNA: TGTGCCAGCTCAGTCACCATAGGACAGGGAGTCTACGAGCAGTACTTC; J gene: TRBJ2-7; D gene: TRBD1; V gene: TRBV18
CDR3 protein: CASRSEYNSPLHF; CDR3 DNA: TGTGCCAGCCGATCAGAATATAATTCACCCCTCCACTTT; J gene: TRBJ1-6; D gene: -; V gene: TRBV19
CDR3 protein: CASSPDRGYTEAFF; CDR3 DNA: TGTGCCAGCAGCCCGGACAGGGGCTACACTGAAGCTTTCTTT; J gene: TRBJ1-1; D gene: TRBD1; V gene: TRBV7-3
CDR3 protein: CASSSRVNTGKLFF; CDR3 DNA: TGCGCCAGCAGCTCCCGAGTGAACACCGGGAAGCTGTTTTTT; J gene: TRBJ2-2; D gene: -; V gene: TRBV5-1
CDR3 protein: CASSLVSGMNTEAFF; CDR3 DNA: TGCGCCAGCAGCTTGGTTTCAGGGATGAACACTGAAGCTTTCTTT; J gene: TRBJ1-1; D gene: -; V gene: TRBV5-1
CDR3 protein: CASSAGSLLANTGELFF; CDR3 DNA: TGCGCCAGCAGTGCCGGTTCTTTACTAGCGAACACCGGGGAGCTGTTTTTT; J gene: TRBJ2-2; D gene: -; V gene: TRBV4-1
CDR3 protein: CASREVDEQYF; CDR3 DNA: TGTGCCAGCAGAGAGGTGGACGAGCAGTACTTC; J gene: TRBJ2-7; D gene: -; V gene: TRBV2
CDR3 protein: CASSSGQGNNQPQHF; CDR3 DNA: TGTGCCAGCAGCTCGGGACAGGGAAACAATCAGCCCCAGCATTTT; J gene: TRBJ1-5; D gene: TRBD1; V gene: TRBV28
CDR3 protein: CASSPPFSGGSSYTF; CDR3 DNA: TGTGCCAGCTCACCACCGTTTTCGGGTGGAAGTAGCTACACCTTC; J gene: TRBJ1-2; D gene: -; V gene: TRBV18
CDR3 protein: CASRGTGGTGELFF; CDR3 DNA: TGTGCCAGCAGAGGGACAGGGGGCACCGGGGAGCTGTTTTTT; J gene: TRBJ2-2; D gene: TRBD1; V gene: TRBV6-1
CDR3 protein: CASSPVAGPYEQYF; CDR3 DNA: TGTGCCAGCAGCCCAGTGGCAGGGCCCTACGAGCAGTACTTC; J gene: TRBJ2-7; D gene: -; V gene: TRBV11-2
CDR3 protein: CASRPQGRVNTEAFF; CDR3 DNA: TGTGCCAGCAGGCCGCAGGGGAGGGTGAACACTGAAGCTTTCTTT; J gene: TRBJ1-1; D gene: -; V gene: TRBV28
CDR3 protein: CASSPDSSNQPQHF; CDR3 DNA: TGTGCCAGCAGTCCGGACAGTAGCAATCAGCCCCAGCATTTT; J gene: TRBJ1-5; D gene: -; V gene: TRBV2
CDR3 protein: CASSPLEGVSSYNEQFF; CDR3 DNA: TGTGCCAGCAGTCCTCTTGAAGGGGTCAGCTCCTACAATGAGCAGTTCTTC; J gene: TRBJ2-1; D gene: -; V gene: TRBV2